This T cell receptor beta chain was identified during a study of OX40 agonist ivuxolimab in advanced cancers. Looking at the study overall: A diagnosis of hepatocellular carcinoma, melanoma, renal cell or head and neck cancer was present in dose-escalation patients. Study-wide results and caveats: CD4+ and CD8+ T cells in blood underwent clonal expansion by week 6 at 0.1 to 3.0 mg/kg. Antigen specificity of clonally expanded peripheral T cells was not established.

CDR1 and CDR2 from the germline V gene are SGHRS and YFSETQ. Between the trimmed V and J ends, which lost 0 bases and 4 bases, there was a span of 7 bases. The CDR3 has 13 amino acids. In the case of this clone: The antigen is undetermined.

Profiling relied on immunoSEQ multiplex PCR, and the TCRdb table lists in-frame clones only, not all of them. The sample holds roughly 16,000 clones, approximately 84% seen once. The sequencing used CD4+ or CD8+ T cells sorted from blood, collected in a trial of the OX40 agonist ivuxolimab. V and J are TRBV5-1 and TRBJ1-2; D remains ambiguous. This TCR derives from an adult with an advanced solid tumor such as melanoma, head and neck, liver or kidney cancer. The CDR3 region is CASSLDGGYGYTF. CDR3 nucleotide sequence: TGCGCCAGCAGCTTGGACGGAGGCTATGGCTACACCTTC.